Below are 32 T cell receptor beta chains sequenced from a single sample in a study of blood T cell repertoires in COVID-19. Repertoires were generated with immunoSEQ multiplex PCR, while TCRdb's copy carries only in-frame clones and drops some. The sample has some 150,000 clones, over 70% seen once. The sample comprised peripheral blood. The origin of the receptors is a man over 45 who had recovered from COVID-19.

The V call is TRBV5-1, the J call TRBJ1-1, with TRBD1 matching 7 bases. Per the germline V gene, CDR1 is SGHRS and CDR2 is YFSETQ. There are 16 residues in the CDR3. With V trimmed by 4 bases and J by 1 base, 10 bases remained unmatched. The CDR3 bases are TGCGCCAGCAGCCTCAATACCGGGACAGCGAACACTGAAGCTTTCTTT. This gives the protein CASSLNTGTANTEAFF.

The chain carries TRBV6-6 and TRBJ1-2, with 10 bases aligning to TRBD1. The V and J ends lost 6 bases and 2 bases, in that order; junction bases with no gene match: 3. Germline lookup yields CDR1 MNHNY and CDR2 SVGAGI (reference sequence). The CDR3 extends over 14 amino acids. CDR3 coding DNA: TGTGCCAGCAGATGGACAGGGGGAAACTATGGCTACACCTTC. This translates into CASRWTGGNYGYTF.

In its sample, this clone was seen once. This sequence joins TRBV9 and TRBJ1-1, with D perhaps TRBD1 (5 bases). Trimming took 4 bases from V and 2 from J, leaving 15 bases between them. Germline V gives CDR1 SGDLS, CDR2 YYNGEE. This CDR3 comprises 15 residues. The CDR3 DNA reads TGTGCCAGCAGCACCCCGGGGGGGGGAAACACTGAAGCTTTCTTT. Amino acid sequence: CASSTPGGGNTEAFF.

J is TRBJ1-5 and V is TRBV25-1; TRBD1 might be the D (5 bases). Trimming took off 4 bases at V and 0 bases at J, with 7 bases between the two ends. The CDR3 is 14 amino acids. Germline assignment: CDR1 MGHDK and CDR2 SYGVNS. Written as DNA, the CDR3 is TGTGCCAGCAGTGCGGGGGTTAGCAATCAGCCCCAGCATTTT. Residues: CASSAGVSNQPQHF.

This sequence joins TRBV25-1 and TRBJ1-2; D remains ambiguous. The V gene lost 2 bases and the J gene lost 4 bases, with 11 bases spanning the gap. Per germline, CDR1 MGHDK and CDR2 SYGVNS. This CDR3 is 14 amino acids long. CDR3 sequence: CASSESGEGYGYTF. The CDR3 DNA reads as TGTGCCAGCAGTGAAAGTGGGGAGGGCTATGGCTACACCTTC.

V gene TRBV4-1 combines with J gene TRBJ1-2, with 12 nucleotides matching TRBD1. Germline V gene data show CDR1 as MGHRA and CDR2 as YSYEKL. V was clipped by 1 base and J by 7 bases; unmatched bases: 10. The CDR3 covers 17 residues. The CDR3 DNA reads TGCGCCAGCAGCCAAGTTTCCCGGGACAGGGGGCGCGTTGGCTACACCTTC. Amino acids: CASSQVSRDRGRVGYTF.

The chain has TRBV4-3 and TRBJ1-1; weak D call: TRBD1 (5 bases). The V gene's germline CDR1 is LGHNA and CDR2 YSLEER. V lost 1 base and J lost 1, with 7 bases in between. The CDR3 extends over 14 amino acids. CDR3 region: CASSQGGENTEAFF. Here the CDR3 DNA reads TGCGCCAGCAGCCAAGGGGGGGAGAACACTGAAGCTTTCTTT.

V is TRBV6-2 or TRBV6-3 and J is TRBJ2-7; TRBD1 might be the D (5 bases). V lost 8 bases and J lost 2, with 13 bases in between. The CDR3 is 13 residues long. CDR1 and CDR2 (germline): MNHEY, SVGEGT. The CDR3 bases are TGTGCCAGCGGTTCCAGGGTCGCCTACGAGCAGTACTTC. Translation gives CASGSRVAYEQYF.

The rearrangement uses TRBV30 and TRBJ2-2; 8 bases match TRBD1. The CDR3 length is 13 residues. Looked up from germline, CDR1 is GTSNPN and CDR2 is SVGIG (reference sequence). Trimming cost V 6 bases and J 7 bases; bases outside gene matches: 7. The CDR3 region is CACNTGGFGELFF. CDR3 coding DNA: TGTGCCTGCAACACAGGGGGGTTCGGGGAGCTGTTTTTT.

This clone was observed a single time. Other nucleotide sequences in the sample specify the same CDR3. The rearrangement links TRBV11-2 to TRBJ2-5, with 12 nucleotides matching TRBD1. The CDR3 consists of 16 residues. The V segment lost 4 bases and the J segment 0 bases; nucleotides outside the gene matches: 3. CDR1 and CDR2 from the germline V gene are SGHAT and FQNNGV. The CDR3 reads CASSSRDRGHQETQYF. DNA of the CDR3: TGTGCCAGCAGCTCCCGGGACAGGGGGCACCAAGAGACCCAGTACTTC. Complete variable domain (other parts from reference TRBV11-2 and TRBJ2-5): EAGVAQSPRYKIIEKRQSVAFWCNPISGHATLYWYQQILGQGPKLLIQFQNNGVVDDSQLPKDRFSAERLKGVDSTLKIQPAKLEDSAVYLCASSSRDRGHQETQYFGPGTRLLVL.

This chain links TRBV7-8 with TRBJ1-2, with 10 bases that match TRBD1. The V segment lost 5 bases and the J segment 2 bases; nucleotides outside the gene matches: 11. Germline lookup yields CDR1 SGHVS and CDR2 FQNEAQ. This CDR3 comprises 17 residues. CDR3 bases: TGTGCCAGCAGCCCGCGGACAGGGGGGGATACAAACTATGGCTACACCTTC. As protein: CASSPRTGGDTNYGYTF.

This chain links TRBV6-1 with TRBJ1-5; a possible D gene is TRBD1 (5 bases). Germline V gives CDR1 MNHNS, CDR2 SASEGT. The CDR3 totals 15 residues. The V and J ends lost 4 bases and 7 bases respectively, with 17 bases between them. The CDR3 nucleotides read TGTGCCAGCAGTGTGCAGGGTGGCTTGGGACAGCCCCAGCATTTT. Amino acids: CASSVQGGLGQPQHF.

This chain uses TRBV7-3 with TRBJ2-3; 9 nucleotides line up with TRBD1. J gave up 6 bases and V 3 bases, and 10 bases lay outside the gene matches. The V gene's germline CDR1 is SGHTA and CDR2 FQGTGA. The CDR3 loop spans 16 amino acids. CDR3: CASSLTGGTGTDTQYF. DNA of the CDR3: TGTGCCAGCAGCTTGACTGGGGGGACAGGGACGGATACGCAGTATTTT.

CDR3 coding DNA: TGTGCCAGCAGTTACTCAGGGACAGGACGATCACCCCTCCACTTT. It yields the protein CASSYSGTGRSPLHF. The J gene is TRBJ1-6, the V gene TRBV6-2 or TRBV6-3, with 8 bases that match TRBD1. Germline V gives CDR1 MNHEY, CDR2 SVGEGT. The CDR3 runs to 15 residues. The ends lost 0 bases at V and 10 bases at J; junction bases unmatched: 5.

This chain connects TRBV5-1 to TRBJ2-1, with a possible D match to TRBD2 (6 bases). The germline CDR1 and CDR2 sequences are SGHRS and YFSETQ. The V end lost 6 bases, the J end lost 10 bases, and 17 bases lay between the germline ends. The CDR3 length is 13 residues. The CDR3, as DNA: TGCGCCAGCATGCGTAGCGGACCCGCCGAGCAGTTCTTC. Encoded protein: CASMRSGPAEQFF. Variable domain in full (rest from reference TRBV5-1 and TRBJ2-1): KAGVTQTPRYLIKTRGQQVTLSCSPISGHRSVSWYQQTPGQGLQFLFEYFSETQRNKGNFPGRFSGRQFSNSRSEMNVSTLELGDSALYLCASMRSGPAEQFFGPGTRLTVL.

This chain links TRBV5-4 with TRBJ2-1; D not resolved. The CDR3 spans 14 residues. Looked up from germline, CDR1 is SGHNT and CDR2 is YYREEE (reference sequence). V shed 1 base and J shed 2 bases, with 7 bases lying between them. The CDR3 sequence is CASSLLETYNEQFF. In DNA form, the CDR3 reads TGTGCCAGCAGCTTGTTAGAAACCTACAATGAGCAGTTCTTC. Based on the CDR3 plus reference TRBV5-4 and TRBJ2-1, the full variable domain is ETGVTQSPTHLIKTRGQQVTLRCSSQSGHNTVSWYQQALGQGPQFIFQYYREEENGRGNFPPRFSGLQFPNYSSELNVNALELDDSALYLCASSLLETYNEQFFGPGTRLTVL.

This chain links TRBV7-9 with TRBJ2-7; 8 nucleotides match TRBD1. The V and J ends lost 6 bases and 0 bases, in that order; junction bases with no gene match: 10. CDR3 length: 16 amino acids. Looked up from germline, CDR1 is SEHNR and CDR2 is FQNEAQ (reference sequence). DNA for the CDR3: TGTGCCAGCAGAAAACCGGGACAGGAGAGCTCCTACGAGCAGTACTTC. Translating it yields CASRKPGQESSYEQYF. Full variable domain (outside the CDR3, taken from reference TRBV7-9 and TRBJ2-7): DTGVSQNPRHKITKRGQNVTFRCDPISEHNRLYWYRQTLGQGPEFLTYFQNEAQLEKSRLLSDRFSAERPKGSFSTLEIQRTEQGDSAMYLCASRKPGQESSYEQYFGPGTRLTVT.

CDR3 residues: CASSLEPGLGYTQYF. The CDR3 coding sequence is TGTGCCAGCAGCTTAGAGCCTGGACTGGGGTATACGCAGTATTTT. The chain is built from TRBV13 and TRBJ2-3; tentatively, D is TRBD2 (5 bases). V shed 1 base and J shed 7 bases, with 15 bases lying between them. Germline CDR1 reads PRHDT; CDR2 reads FYEKMQ (reference sequence). This CDR3 spans 15 amino acids. The entire variable domain, with the rest obtained from reference TRBV13 and TRBJ2-3, is as follows: AAGVIQSPRHLIKEKRETATLKCYPIPRHDTVYWYQQGPGQDPQFLISFYEKMQSDKGSIPDRFSAQQFSDYHSELNMSSLELGDSALYFCASSLEPGLGYTQYFGPGTRLTVL.

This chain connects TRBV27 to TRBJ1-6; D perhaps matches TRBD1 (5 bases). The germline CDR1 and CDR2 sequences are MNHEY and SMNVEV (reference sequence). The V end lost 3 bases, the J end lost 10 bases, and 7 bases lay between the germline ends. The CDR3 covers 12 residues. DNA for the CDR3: TGTGCCAGCAGTTTCAGGGAATCACCCCTCCACTTT. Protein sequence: CASSFRESPLHF.

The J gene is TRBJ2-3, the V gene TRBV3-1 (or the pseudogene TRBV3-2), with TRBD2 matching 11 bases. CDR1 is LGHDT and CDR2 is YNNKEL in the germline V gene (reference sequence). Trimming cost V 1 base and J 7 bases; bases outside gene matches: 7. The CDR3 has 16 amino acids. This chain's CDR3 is CASSQGLSGGANTQYF. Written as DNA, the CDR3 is TGTGCCAGCAGCCAAGGCCTTAGCGGGGGGGCCAATACGCAGTATTTT.

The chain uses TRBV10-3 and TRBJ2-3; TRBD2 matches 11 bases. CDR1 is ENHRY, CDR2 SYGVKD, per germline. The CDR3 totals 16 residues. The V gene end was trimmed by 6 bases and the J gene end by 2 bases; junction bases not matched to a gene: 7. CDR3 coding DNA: TGTGCCATCAGCGACCCGGGACTAGCGGTCACAGATACGCAGTATTTT. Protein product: CAISDPGLAVTDTQYF.

The CDR3 DNA follows: TGTGCCAGCATGATCTGGAGAGAATCAAACTATGGCTACACCTTC. It yields the protein CASMIWRESNYGYTF. The chain has TRBV7-2 and TRBJ1-2; D remains unclear. This CDR3 region has 15 residues. Germline values: CDR1 SGHTA, CDR2 FQGNSA. V dropped 7 bases and J dropped 2 bases, with 17 bases sitting between them.

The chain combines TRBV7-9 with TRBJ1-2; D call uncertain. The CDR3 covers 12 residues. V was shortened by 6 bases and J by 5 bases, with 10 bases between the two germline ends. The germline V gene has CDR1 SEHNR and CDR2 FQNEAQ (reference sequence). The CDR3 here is CASRWGAYGYTF. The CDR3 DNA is TGTGCCAGCAGATGGGGAGCTTATGGCTACACCTTC. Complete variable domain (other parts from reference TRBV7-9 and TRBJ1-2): DTGVSQNPRHKITKRGQNVTFRCDPISEHNRLYWYRQTLGQGPEFLTYFQNEAQLEKSRLLSDRFSAERPKGSFSTLEIQRTEQGDSAMYLCASRWGAYGYTFGSGTRLTVV.

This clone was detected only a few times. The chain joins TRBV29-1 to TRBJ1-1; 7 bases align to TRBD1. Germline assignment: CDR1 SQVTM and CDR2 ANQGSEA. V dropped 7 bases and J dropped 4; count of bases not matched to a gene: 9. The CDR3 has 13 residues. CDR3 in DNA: TGCAGCGGTGCCACCTCAGGGGGCACTGAAGCTTTCTTT. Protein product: CSGATSGGTEAFF.

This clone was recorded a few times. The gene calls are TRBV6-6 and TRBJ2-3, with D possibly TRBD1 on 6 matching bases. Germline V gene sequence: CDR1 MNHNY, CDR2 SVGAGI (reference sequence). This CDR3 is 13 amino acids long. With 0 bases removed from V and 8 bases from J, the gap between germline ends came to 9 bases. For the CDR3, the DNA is TGTGCCAGCAGTTACTCTTCGGACAGTACGCAGTATTTT. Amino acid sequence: CASSYSSDSTQYF.

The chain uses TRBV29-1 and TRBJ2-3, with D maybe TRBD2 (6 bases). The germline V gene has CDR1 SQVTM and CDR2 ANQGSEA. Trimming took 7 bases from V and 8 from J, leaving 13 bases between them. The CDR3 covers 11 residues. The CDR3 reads CSAQRRGTQYF. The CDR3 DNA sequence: TGCAGCGCTCAACGGCGGGGTACGCAGTATTTT.

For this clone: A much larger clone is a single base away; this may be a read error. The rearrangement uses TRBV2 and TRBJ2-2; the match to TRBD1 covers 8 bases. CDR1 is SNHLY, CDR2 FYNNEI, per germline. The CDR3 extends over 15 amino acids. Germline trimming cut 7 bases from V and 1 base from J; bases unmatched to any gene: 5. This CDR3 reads CASKTGTGNTGELFF. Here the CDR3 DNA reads TGTGCCAGCAAAACCGGGACAGGGAACACCGGGGAGCTGTTTTTT.

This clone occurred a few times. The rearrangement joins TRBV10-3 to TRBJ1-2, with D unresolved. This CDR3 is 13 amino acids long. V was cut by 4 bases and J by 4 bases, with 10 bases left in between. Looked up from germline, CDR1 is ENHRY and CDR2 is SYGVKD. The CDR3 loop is CAISVQEVYGYTF. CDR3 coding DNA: TGTGCCATCAGTGTTCAGGAGGTCTATGGCTACACCTTC.

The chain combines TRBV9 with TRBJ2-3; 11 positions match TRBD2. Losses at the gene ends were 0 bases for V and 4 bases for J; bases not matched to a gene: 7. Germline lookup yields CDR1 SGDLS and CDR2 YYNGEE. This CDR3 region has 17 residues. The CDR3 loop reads CASSVVGSGGAPDTQYF. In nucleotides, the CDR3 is TGTGCCAGCAGCGTAGTTGGTAGCGGGGGGGCCCCAGATACGCAGTATTTT.

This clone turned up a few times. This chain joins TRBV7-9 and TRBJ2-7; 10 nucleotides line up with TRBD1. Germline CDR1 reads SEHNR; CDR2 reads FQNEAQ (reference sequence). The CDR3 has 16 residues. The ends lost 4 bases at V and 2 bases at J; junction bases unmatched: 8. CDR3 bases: TGTGCCAGCAGCTACGAACCGGGACAGGGGCCCTACGAGCAGTACTTC. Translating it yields CASSYEPGQGPYEQYF.

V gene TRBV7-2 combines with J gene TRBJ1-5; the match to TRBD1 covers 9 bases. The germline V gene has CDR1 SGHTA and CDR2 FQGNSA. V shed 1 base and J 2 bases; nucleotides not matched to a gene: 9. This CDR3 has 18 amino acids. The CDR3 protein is CASSLVGGTGNGNQPQHF. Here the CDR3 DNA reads TGTGCCAGCAGCTTAGTAGGGGGGACAGGGAACGGCAATCAGCCCCAGCATTTT.

The CDR3 here is CASSQALLSGRGSYTGELFF. The CDR3 coding sequence is TGCGCCAGCAGCCAAGCGCTCCTCTCAGGTAGGGGATCGTACACCGGGGAGCTGTTTTTT. The chain links TRBV4-1 to TRBJ2-2; possibly TRBD1 for D (5 bases). Germline V CDR1 and CDR2: MGHRA, YSYEKL. Trimming shortened V by 1 base and J by 3 bases, and 24 bases separated the two germline ends. This CDR3 has 20 residues.